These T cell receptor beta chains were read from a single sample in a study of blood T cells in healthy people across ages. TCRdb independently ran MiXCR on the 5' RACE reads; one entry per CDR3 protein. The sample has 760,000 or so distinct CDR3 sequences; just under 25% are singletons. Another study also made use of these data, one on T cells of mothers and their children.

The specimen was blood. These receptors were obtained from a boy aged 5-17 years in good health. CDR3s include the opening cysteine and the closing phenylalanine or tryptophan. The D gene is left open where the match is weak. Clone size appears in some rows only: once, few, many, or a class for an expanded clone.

DNA: TGTGCCAGCAAGGGTTCCAACACTGAAGCTTTCTTT
CDR3: CASKGSNTEAFF
size: .
D: .
V: TRBV27
J: TRBJ1-1

DNA: TGTGCCAGCAGCGACGGGACAGGGATTTATGGCTACACCTTC
CDR3: CASSDGTGIYGYTF
size: .
D: TRBD1
V: TRBV11-2
J: TRBJ1-2

DNA: TGTGCCAGCAGTCCATCGACAGGGGGAGAAAAACTGTTTTTT
CDR3: CASSPSTGGEKLFF
size: once
D: TRBD1
V: TRBV6-5
J: TRBJ1-4

DNA: TGTGCCAGCAGCGTGGGGAGTCAGTCAGATACGCAGTATTTT
CDR3: CASSVGSQSDTQYF
size: few
D: .
V: TRBV7-2
J: TRBJ2-3

DNA: TGTGCCAGCACCCAGGGGCGATTATCAGATACGCAGTATTTT
CDR3: CASTQGRLSDTQYF
size: few
D: .
V: TRBV7-9
J: TRBJ2-3

DNA: TGTGCCAGCAGCCTCCAAGGGACAGGGGAAGAGACCCAGTACTTC
CDR3: CASSLQGTGEETQYF
size: .
D: TRBD1
V: TRBV7-2
J: TRBJ2-5

DNA: TGTGCCAGCAGCTTAGACCATAGCGGGAGAGGAGTCAATGAGCAGTTCTTC
CDR3: CASSLDHSGRGVNEQFF
size: few
D: TRBD2
V: TRBV11-2
J: TRBJ2-1

DNA: TGTGCCACCAGTGATCGGACAGGGGGATCAGATACGCAGTATTTT
CDR3: CATSDRTGGSDTQYF
size: .
D: TRBD1
V: TRBV24-1
J: TRBJ2-3

DNA: TGCGCCAGCAGCTTGGGAGTATCAGGGGGACAGACCCAGTACTTC
CDR3: CASSLGVSGGQTQYF
size: few
D: TRBD1
V: TRBV5-1
J: TRBJ2-5

DNA: TGTGCCACCAGCAGAGATGCGGGATTCCACGAGCAGTACTTC
CDR3: CATSRDAGFHEQYF
size: few
D: .
V: TRBV15
J: TRBJ2-7

DNA: TGTGCCAGCAGCTTAGCCCCTAGCGGGAGGGCCAATGAGCAGTACTTC
CDR3: CASSLAPSGRANEQYF
size: many
D: TRBD2
V: TRBV7-2
J: TRBJ2-7

DNA: TGTGCCAGCAGCTCTGTGAGTGAAAGCTCTGGGGCCAACGTCCTGACTTTC
CDR3: CASSSVSESSGANVLTF
size: .
D: .
V: TRBV7-3
J: TRBJ2-6

DNA: TGCAGTGCTAGCACCGGGACTACCGAGGTAGATGAGCAGTTCTTC
CDR3: CSASTGTTEVDEQFF
size: few
D: TRBD2
V: TRBV20-1
J: TRBJ2-1

DNA: TGTGCCAGCAGTAAGCGGACAGGATACGAGCAGTACTTC
CDR3: CASSKRTGYEQYF
size: .
D: TRBD1
V: TRBV6-5
J: TRBJ2-7

DNA: TGTGCCAGCAGCTTAGCAGGGTTGGACTATGGCTACACCTTC
CDR3: CASSLAGLDYGYTF
size: few
D: .
V: TRBV7-6
J: TRBJ1-2

DNA: TGTGCCAGCCGCCCAAATAGCGGGGGGCTTTACAATGAGCAGTTCTTC
CDR3: CASRPNSGGLYNEQFF
size: few
D: TRBD2
V: TRBV2
J: TRBJ2-1